These T cell receptor beta chains were read from a single sample in a study of blood T cell repertoires in COVID-19. Libraries were prepared by immunoSEQ multiplex PCR; TCRdb keeps only in-frame clonotypes and omits some of them. The repertoire holds about 220,000 clones, with roughly four fifths as singletons. The sample comprised peripheral blood. These receptors all stem from a woman aged 70-85 years with acute or convalescent COVID-19. Both conserved end residues are part of each CDR3. The D gene is left open where the match is weak. A clone size is listed for some rows: how often the clone was seen (once, few, many), or a class if it is expanded.

d_call: .
v_call: TRBV4-3
clone_size: .
cdr3_aa: CASSQKMADSRVNTGELFF

d_call: .
v_call: TRBV4-2
clone_size: once
cdr3_aa: CASSQDFPRGRLKAKNIQYF

d_call: .
v_call: TRBV7-2
clone_size: .
cdr3_aa: CASSARRPYGYTF

d_call: .
v_call: TRBV5-1
clone_size: few
cdr3_aa: CASSLNQVDISPLHF

d_call: .
v_call: TRBV5-1
clone_size: few
cdr3_aa: CASSLEGGNTEAFF

d_call: .
v_call: TRBV6-6
clone_size: .
cdr3_aa: CASSRGQTYNEQFF

d_call: .
v_call: TRBV5-4
clone_size: .
cdr3_aa: CASSFRQGLSYEQYF

d_call: TRBD1
v_call: TRBV6-5
clone_size: once
cdr3_aa: CASSQSLTGDYGYTF

d_call: .
v_call: TRBV15
clone_size: .
cdr3_aa: CATSRDFGGAYGYTF

d_call: .
v_call: TRBV29-1
clone_size: .
cdr3_aa: CSVEGQSTDTQYF

d_call: .
v_call: TRBV6-5
clone_size: .
cdr3_aa: CASRTRGSGNTIYF

d_call: .
v_call: TRBV7-8
clone_size: once
cdr3_aa: CASSLAPPYMNTEAFF

d_call: .
v_call: TRBV28
clone_size: .
cdr3_aa: CATAKQDDTGELFF

d_call: TRBD1
v_call: TRBV28
clone_size: many
cdr3_aa: CASSLSWGQGLSGELFF

d_call: TRBD2
v_call: TRBV4-2
clone_size: .
cdr3_aa: CASSQVFGGAGETQYF

d_call: .
v_call: TRBV18
clone_size: .
cdr3_aa: CASSPGATDQPQHF

d_call: .
v_call: TRBV29-1
clone_size: few
cdr3_aa: CSVVGVLAEAFF

d_call: TRBD2
v_call: TRBV11-2
clone_size: .
cdr3_aa: CAPSPGGDSGGASYEQYF

d_call: .
v_call: TRBV27
clone_size: few
cdr3_aa: CASSLYRRNTEAFF

d_call: TRBD1
v_call: TRBV28
clone_size: .
cdr3_aa: CASNTGQTNSPLHF

d_call: TRBD1
v_call: TRBV6-5
clone_size: .
cdr3_aa: CASSFTGGVGNEQFF

d_call: TRBD1
v_call: TRBV3-1/TRBV3-2
clone_size: .
cdr3_aa: CASSRGAGTVSYEQYF